This paragraph reports one TCR beta chain. Its antigen is not known. After more than 8 days in culture, the CD4+ T cells were isolated. This entry is derived from a study of vaccination effects on CD4 cells after COVID-19. V lost 11 bases to trimming and J lost 0 bases; unmatched junction nucleotides: 4. This CDR3 comprises 14 residues. Germline V gene lookup returns CDR1 LNHDA and CDR2 SQIVND (reference sequence). Here immunoSEQ multiplex PCR was the method, and the copy in TCRdb shows in-frame clones only, minus some. Counted here are about 74,000 clones, about 74% occurring once; the ten biggest clones make up roughly 2%.

The gene calls are TRBV19 and TRBJ2-6, with 7 bases lining up with TRBD2. The material was CD4+ T cells from PBMCs cultured without peptide, obtained before COVID-19 vaccination. This sequence originates from a human donor who received a COVID-19 vaccine. DNA for the CDR3: TGTGCCGCTGGGGGGGGCTCTGGGGCCAACGTCCTGACTTTC. Its protein is CAAGGGSGANVLTF.